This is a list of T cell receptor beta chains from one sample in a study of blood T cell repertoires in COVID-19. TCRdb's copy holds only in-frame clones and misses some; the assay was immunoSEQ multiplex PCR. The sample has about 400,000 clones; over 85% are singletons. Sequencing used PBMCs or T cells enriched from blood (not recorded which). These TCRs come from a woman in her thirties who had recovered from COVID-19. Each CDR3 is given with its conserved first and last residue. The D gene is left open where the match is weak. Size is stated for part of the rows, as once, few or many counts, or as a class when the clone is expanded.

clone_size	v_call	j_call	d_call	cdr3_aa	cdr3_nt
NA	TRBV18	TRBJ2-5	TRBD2	CASSIAGAEETQYF	TGTGCCAGCTCAATAGCGGGGGCAGAAGAGACCCAGTACTTC
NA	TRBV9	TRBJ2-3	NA	CASSVVGATTDTQYF	TGTGCCAGCAGCGTAGTGGGGGCCACCACAGATACGCAGTATTTT
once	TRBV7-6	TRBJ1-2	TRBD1	CASSLGRDRETLNYGYTF	TGTGCCAGCAGCTTAGGGCGGGACAGGGAAACCCTTAACTATGGCTACACCTTC
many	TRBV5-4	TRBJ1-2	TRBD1	CASSYRGRRSRYTF	TGTGCCAGCAGCTACAGGGGCCGAAGGAGTCGCTACACCTTC
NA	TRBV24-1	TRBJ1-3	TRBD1	CATSDPRGQGNTIYF	TGTGCCACCAGTGATCCGAGGGGGCAAGGAAACACCATATATTTT
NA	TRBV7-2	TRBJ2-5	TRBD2	CASSSGLQETQYF	TGTGCCAGCAGCTCGGGACTACAAGAGACCCAGTACTTC
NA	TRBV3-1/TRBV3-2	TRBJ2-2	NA	CASSHEPGGRVAGELFF	TGTGCCAGCAGCCACGAGCCTGGCGGGCGGGTCGCCGGGGAGCTGTTTTTT
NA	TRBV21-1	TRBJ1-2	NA	CASSARQGANGYTF	TGTGCCAGCAGCGCCCGACAGGGGGCAAATGGCTACACCTTC
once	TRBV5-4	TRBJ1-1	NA	CASSLKGVENTEAFF	TGTGCCAGCAGCTTAAAGGGGGTTGAGAACACTGAAGCTTTCTTT
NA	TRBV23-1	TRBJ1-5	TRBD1	CASSQTATGSFEQPQHF	TGCGCCAGCAGTCAAACCGCGACAGGGTCGTTCGAGCAGCCCCAGCATTTT
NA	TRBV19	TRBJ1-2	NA	CASSIRENGYTF	TGTGCCAGTAGTATACGAGAAAATGGCTACACCTTC
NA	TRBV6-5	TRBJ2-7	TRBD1	CATTGQTYEQYF	TGTGCCACGACGGGACAGACCTACGAGCAGTACTTC
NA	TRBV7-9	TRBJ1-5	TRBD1	CASSHWDRYSNQPQHF	TGTGCCAGCAGCCACTGGGACAGGTATAGCAATCAGCCCCAGCATTTT
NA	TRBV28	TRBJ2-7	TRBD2	CASRGFSGYYEQYF	TGTGCCAGCAGGGGGTTTAGCGGGTACTACGAGCAGTACTTC
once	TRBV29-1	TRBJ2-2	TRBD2	CSASSGRAVDTGELFF	TGCAGCGCCTCTAGCGGCAGAGCCGTGGACACCGGGGAGCTGTTTTTT
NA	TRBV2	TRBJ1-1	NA	CASRVEGDTEAFF	TGTGCCAGCAGGGTAGAGGGGGACACTGAAGCTTTCTTT
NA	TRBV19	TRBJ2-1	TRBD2	CASSILFSGRYNEQFF	TGTGCCAGTAGTATTTTGTTTAGCGGGAGGTACAATGAGCAGTTCTTC
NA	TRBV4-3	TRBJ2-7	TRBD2	CASSQDWGGDYEQYF	TGCGCCAGCAGCCAAGATTGGGGGGGGGACTACGAGCAGTACTTC
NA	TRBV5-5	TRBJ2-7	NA	CASSRIREFGPSYEQYF	TGTGCCAGCAGCAGAATCCGGGAGTTCGGACCCTCCTACGAGCAGTACTTC
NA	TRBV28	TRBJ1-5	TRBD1	CASSTAGTGVNQPQHF	TGTGCCAGCAGTACGGCCGGGACAGGCGTTAATCAGCCCCAGCATTTT